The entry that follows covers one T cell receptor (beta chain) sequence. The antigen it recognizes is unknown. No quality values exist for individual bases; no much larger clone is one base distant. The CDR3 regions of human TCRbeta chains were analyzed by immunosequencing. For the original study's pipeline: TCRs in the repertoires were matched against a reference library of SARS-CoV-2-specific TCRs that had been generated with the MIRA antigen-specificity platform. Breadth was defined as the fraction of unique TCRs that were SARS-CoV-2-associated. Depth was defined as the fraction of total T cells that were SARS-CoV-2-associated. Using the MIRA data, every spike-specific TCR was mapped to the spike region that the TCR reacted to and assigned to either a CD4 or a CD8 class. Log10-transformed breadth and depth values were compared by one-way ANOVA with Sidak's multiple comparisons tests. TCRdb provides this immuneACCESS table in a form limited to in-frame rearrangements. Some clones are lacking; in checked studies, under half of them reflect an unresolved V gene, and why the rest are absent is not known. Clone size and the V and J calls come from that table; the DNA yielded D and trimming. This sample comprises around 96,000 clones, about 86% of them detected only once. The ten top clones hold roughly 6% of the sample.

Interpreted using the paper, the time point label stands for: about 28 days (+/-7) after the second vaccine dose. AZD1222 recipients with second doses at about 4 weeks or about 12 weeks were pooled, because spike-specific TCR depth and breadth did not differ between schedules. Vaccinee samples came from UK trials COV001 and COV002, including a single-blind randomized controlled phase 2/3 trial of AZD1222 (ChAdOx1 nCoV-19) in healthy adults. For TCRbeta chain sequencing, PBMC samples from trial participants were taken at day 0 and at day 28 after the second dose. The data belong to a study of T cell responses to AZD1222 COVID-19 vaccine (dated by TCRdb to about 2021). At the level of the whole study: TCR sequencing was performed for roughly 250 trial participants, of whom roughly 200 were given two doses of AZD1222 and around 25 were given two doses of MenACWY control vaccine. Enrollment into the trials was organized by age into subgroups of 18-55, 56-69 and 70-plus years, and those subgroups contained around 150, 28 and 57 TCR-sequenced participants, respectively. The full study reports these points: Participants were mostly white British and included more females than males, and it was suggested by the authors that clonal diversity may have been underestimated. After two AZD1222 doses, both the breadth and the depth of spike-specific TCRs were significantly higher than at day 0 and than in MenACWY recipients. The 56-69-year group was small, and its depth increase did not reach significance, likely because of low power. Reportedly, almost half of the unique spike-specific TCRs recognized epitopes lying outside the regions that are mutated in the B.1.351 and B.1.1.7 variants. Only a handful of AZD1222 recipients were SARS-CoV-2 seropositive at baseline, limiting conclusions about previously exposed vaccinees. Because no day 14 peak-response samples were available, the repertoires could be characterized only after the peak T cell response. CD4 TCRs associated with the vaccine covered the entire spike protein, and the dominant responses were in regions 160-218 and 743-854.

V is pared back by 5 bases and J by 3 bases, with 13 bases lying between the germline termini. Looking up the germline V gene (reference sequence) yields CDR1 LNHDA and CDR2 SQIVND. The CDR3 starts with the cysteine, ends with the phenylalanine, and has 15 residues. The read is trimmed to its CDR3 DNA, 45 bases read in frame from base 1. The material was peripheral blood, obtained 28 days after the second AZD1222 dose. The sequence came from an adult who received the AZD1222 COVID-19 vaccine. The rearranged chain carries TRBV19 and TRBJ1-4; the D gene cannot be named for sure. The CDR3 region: CASSAPTSSNEKLFF. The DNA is TGTGCCAGTAGTGCCCCGACCTCTTCTAATGAAAAACTGTTTTTT.